This T cell receptor (beta chain) was found in a study of T cell changes during pregnancy in multiple sclerosis. Germline V lookup: CDR1 SGHVS, CDR2 FNYEAQ. CDR3 length: 14 residues. V was cut by 5 bases and J by 8 bases, with 16 bases left in between. The assay was immunoSEQ multiplex PCR, and TCRdb's table has in-frame clones only and misses some. In the table there are around 50,000 clones, about 93% of which are singletons. The rearrangement links TRBV7-6 to TRBJ2-1, with D hard to call. The source material was CD4+ T cells from peripheral blood mononuclear cells, sampled after pregnancy. The source is a female donor in good health, enrolled as a control in a pregnancy study. CDR3 DNA sequence: TGTGCCAGCAGCCGCGCCCCCCGGCAGGATGAGCAGTTCTTC. Translation: CASSRAPRQDEQFF. Filled out from reference TRBV7-6 and TRBJ2-1, the complete variable domain reads GAGVSQSPRYKVTKRGQDVALRCDPISGHVSLYWYRQALGQGPEFLTYFNYEAQQDKSGLPNDRFSAERPEGSISTLTIQRTEQRDSAMYRCASSRAPRQDEQFFGPGTRLTVL.